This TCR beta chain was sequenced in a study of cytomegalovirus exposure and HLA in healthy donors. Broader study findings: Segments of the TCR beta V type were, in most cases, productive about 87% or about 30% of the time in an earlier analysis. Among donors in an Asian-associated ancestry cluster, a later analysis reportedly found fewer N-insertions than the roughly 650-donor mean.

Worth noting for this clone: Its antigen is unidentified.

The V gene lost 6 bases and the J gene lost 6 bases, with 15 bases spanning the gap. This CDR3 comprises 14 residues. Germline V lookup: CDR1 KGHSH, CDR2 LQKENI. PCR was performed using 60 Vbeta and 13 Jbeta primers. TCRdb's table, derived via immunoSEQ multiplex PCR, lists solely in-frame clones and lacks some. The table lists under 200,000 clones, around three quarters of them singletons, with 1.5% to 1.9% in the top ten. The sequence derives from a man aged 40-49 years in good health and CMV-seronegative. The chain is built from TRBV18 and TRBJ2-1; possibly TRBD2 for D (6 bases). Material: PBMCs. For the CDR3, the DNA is TGTGCCAGCTCTTTGACTAGTCTGCTCAATGAGCAGTTCTTC. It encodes CASSLTSLLNEQFF.